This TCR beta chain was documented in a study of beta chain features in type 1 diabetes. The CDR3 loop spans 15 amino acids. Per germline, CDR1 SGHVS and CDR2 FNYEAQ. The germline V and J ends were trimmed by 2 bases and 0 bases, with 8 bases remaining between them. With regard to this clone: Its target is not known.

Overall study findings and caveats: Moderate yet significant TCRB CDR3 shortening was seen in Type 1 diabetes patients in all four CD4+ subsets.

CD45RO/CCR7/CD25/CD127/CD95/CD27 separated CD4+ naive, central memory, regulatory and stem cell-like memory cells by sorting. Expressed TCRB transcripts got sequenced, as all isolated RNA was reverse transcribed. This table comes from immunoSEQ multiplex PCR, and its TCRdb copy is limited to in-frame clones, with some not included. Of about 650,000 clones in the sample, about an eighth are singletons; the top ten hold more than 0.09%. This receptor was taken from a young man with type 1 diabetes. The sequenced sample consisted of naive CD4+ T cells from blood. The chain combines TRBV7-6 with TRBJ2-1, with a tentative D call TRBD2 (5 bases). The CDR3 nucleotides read TGTGCCAGCAGCTTAAGAGGGAGCTCCTACAATGAGCAGTTCTTC. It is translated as CASSLRGSSYNEQFF.